This T cell receptor (beta chain) comes out of a study of Ad26.COV2.S vaccination and SARS-CoV-2 variants. Treatment indicated: 15 to 20 received Ad26.COV2.S at low or high dose, single or two shots; roughly five received placebo; per-sample allocation not given. The study sampled participants on day 63 after the first vaccine or placebo injection. The germline gives CDR1 GTSNPN, CDR2 SVGIG (reference sequence). The CDR3 contains 14 residues. The V and J ends lost 5 bases and 1 base respectively, with 12 bases between them. This table comes from immunoSEQ multiplex PCR, and its TCRdb copy is limited to in-frame clones, with some not included. Of roughly 420,000 clones in the sample, 70% to 90% were seen once.

The clonotype comes from a person between 18 and 59 years old who received the Ad26.COV2.S COVID-19 vaccine or a placebo. The sequenced sample was peripheral blood, obtained in a trial of Ad26.COV2.S vaccine versus placebo. J is TRBJ1-5 and V is TRBV30, with no clear D. CDR3 in DNA: TGTGCCTGGGGGTGGAGGGTGAGCAATCAGCCCCAGCATTTT. Translating gives CAWGWRVSNQPQHF.